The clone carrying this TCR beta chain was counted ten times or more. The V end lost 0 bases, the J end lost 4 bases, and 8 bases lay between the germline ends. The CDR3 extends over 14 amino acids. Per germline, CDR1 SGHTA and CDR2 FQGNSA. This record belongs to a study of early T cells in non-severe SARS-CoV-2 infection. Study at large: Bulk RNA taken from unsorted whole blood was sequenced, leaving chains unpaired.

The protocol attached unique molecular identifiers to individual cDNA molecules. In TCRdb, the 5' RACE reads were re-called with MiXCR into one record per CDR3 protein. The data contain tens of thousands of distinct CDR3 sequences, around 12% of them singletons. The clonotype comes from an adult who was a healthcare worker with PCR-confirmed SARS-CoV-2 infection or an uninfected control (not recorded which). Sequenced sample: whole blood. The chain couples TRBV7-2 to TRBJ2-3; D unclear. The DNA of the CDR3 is TGTGCCAGCAGCTTAGCACGAGTATCAGATACGCAGTATTTT. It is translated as CASSLARVSDTQYF.